This TCR beta chain is drawn from a study of cytomegalovirus exposure and HLA in healthy donors. For the study at large: The use of the same platform for the approximately 110 validation repertoires and the roughly 680 first-cohort repertoires was reported by a later analysis. Study-level results: There were under 200 TCR beta chains listed as cytomegalovirus-associated. Subsequent analysis revealed that first-cohort TCR clusters tended to co-occur in the 110 or so validation repertoires. Despite most TCR sequences being rare, some public TCRs occurred in many donors.

Generated by immunoSEQ multiplex PCR, the TCRdb table keeps only in-frame clones and is missing some. The top ten clones hold about 0.89% of a sample with under 200,000 clones, 95% to 96% of them seen once. About this clone itself: Its antigen is currently unknown.

Germline CDR1 is SGDLS and CDR2 is YYNGEE. CDR3 length: 16 residues. Trimming stripped 4 bases from V and 1 base from J, with 15 bases between. The sample comprised PBMCs. The clonotype comes from a woman in her late teens or twenties in good health and CMV-seronegative. The rearrangement uses TRBV9 and TRBJ2-1, with D tentatively TRBD1 (7 bases). The CDR3 here is CASSLQTGRSYNEQFF. The CDR3 coding sequence is TGTGCCAGCAGCTTACAGACAGGGAGGTCCTACAATGAGCAGTTCTTC.